These T cell receptor beta chains were read from a single sample in a study of T cell repertoires in ileal Crohn's disease. Data came from immunoSEQ multiplex PCR; TCRdb stores just in-frame clones and leaves some out. The repertoire includes about 520 clones, 87% of them detected once, and about 8% sits in the top ten. The specimen was ileal tissue. The receptor set was obtained from an adult with Crohn's disease. The CDR3 runs from the conserved cysteine through the conserved F or W. Fields, in order: V gene, CDR3 length, D gene, J gene, CDR3 protein. A D gene is named only where the DNA matches it firmly.

TRBV27,14,-,TRBJ1-1,CASSLADKGTEAFF
TRBV19,15,TRBD2,TRBJ2-1,CASSMGLAVYNEQFF
TRBV27,14,TRBD1,TRBJ1-2,CASSLPQGAGGYTF
TRBV4-2,17,-,TRBJ1-5,CASSQEGSESRNQPQHF
TRBV29-1,16,TRBD2,TRBJ2-2,CSAVLGLAGENWELFF
TRBV5-6,11,-,TRBJ1-2,CASISRGGYTF
TRBV6-1,15,-,TRBJ1-4,CASSEERGTEEKLFF
TRBV5-4,15,-,TRBJ1-1,CASSLGQARGTEAFF
TRBV9,12,-,TRBJ2-3,CASSVSTDTQYF
TRBV25-1,14,TRBD1,TRBJ2-1,CASQGQGSDNEQFF
TRBV30,13,-,TRBJ1-5,CAWSRDSGGAQHF
TRBV18,15,TRBD1,TRBJ2-2,CASSPQGASTGELFF
TRBV30,14,-,TRBJ2-2,CAWSVTGSTGELFF
TRBV7-9,18,-,TRBJ1-2,CASSLRASSVVENYGYTF
TRBV27,15,-,TRBJ2-7,CASSPGTAFSYEQYF
TRBV4-2,14,-,TRBJ2-3,CASSQVGVRDTQYF
TRBV5-4,14,-,TRBJ2-5,CASGGGAHQETQYF
TRBV28,14,-,TRBJ1-4,CASSSLSDGEKLFF
TRBV6-1,15,TRBD1,TRBJ1-2,CASSYGTGSNYGYTF
TRBV6-1,15,-,TRBJ1-1,CASSTRRGGHTEAFF
TRBV5-4,14,TRBD1,TRBJ1-2,CASSPGRDRYGYTF
TRBV11-2,17,-,TRBJ2-3,CASSFLPAGSSTDTQYF
TRBV5-1,15,TRBD1,TRBJ2-7,CASSLVSGGTYEQYF
TRBV19,16,-,TRBJ1-4,CASSMGTAGQNEKLFF
TRBV5-4,14,-,TRBJ2-1,CASSQWGGGNEQFF
TRBV6-1,14,-,TRBJ1-2,CASRTENRRYGYTF
TRBV2,13,TRBD1,TRBJ2-5,CATARGRAETQYF
TRBV27,15,TRBD1,TRBJ1-1,CASSEPDRGWTEAFF
TRBV7-3,13,-,TRBJ1-1,CASSLNRGTEAFF
TRBV20-1,10,-,TRBJ2-1,CSAARGGQFF
TRBV5-4,15,-,TRBJ1-6,CASSLGAGGNSPLHF
TRBV7-2,14,TRBD2,TRBJ2-1,CASSSTSGYNEQFF
TRBV30,19,-,TRBJ1-5,CAWSARTWDSRGSNQPQHF
TRBV9,13,TRBD1,TRBJ2-7,CASSGQGTYEQYF
TRBV30,13,-,TRBJ1-1,CAWAQNLNTEAFF
TRBV6-5,16,TRBD2,TRBJ2-3,CASSSRTSGGTDTQYF
TRBV5-1,15,-,TRBJ2-1,CASSLEGTSYNEQFF
TRBV6-5,14,-,TRBJ2-6,CASSEDAGANVLTF
TRBV7-8,14,-,TRBJ1-2,CASSPDPETYGYTF
TRBV6-1,14,TRBD1,TRBJ2-3,CASSEGQGPDTQYF
TRBV7-2,16,TRBD1,TRBJ1-2,CASSERTGGLNYGYTF
TRBV6-5,12,-,TRBJ2-3,CASLSSTDTQYF
TRBV9,15,TRBD1,TRBJ2-1,CASTMGTGGYNEQFF
TRBV6-5,13,-,TRBJ1-6,CASSKGLNSPLHF
TRBV7-3,14,-,TRBJ2-2,CASSPLDNTGELFF
TRBV19,15,TRBD1,TRBJ1-2,CASRKIRTGEEGYTF
TRBV10-3,13,-,TRBJ2-5,CAIRRQDLQTQYF
TRBV7-9,14,TRBD2,TRBJ2-3,CASSLLAGGRTQYF
TRBV5-1,14,-,TRBJ1-5,CASSPTGNNQPQHF
TRBV10-3,13,-,TRBJ1-5,CAITRDRNQPQHF
TRBV9,13,-,TRBJ2-5,CASSVDFEGTQYF
TRBV4-1,15,-,TRBJ2-7,CASSQDWQGLGEQYF
TRBV28,16,TRBD1,TRBJ2-7,CASKGGKDRESYEQYF
TRBV11-2,13,-,TRBJ1-6,CASSSTIDSPLHF